What follows are 7 T cell receptor beta chains derived from one specimen sequenced in a study of shared clonotypes between healthy human individuals. Naive CD8 cells were CD45RO-negative, positively selected for CCR7, excluding terminally differentiated effector memory CD45RA+ cells. Data came from immunoSEQ multiplex PCR; TCRdb stores just in-frame clones and leaves some out. The repertoire holds around 600,000 clones, about 98% seen once, with 0.3% in the top ten. Sequencing was carried out using naive CD8+ T cells sorted from blood. These receptors all come from a man aged 30-40 years in good health.

The rearrangement joins TRBV7-2 to TRBJ2-3; D gene ambiguous. V dropped 3 bases and J dropped 5 bases, with 6 bases sitting between them. CDR3 length: 12 residues. Per the germline V gene, CDR1 is SGHTA and CDR2 is FQGNSA. Here the CDR3 reads CASSFRRDTQYF. The CDR3 DNA reads as TGTGCCAGCAGCTTTCGCCGAGATACGCAGTATTTT.

This sequence joins TRBV18 and TRBJ2-7; D is unclear. Between the trimmed V and J ends, which lost 1 base and 6 bases, there was a span of 13 bases. Looked up from germline, CDR1 is KGHSH and CDR2 is LQKENI. CDR3 length: 14 amino acids. In DNA, the CDR3 is TGTGCCAGCTCACCACTTACGGATGATTTCGAGCAGTACTTC. Its protein product is CASSPLTDDFEQYF.

CDR3 DNA sequence: TGCAGTGCTTCTAGGTTTGCCGCAGATACGCAGTATTTT. Protein sequence: CSASRFAADTQYF. J is TRBJ2-3 and V is TRBV29-1; D unresolved. The CDR3 length is 13 residues. The V gene's germline CDR1 is SQVTM and CDR2 ANQGSEA.

This sequence joins TRBV29-1 and TRBJ1-2; 7 bases map to TRBD1. Germline V CDR1 and CDR2: SQVTM, ANQGSEA. J gave up 0 bases and V 6 bases, and 7 bases lay outside the gene matches. The CDR3 extends over 14 amino acids. CDR3 sequence reads: CSVVTGEANYGYTF. The CDR3 nucleotides are TGCAGCGTCGTTACAGGGGAAGCTAACTATGGCTACACCTTC.

The chain carries TRBV11-2 and TRBJ2-2; D might be TRBD1 or TRBD2, each matching 5 bases. V was trimmed by 1 base and J by 3 bases, leaving 6 bases between them. This CDR3 is 14 amino acids long. Germline V gene data show CDR1 as SGHAT and CDR2 as FQNNGV. The CDR3 DNA reads TGTGCCAGCAGCTTAGGGGACCACACCGGGGAGCTGTTTTTT. Its protein product is CASSLGDHTGELFF.

In this sample, this clone turned up once. V usage is TRBV9 and J usage is TRBJ2-5; D gene unclear. CDR1 and CDR2 (germline): SGDLS, YYNGEE. This CDR3 contains 12 residues. The V and J ends lost 3 bases and 5 bases respectively, with 8 bases between them. The CDR3: CASSGLGETQYF. In DNA, the CDR3 is TGTGCCAGCAGCGGACTCGGGGAGACCCAGTACTTC.

The chain has TRBV7-9 and TRBJ1-2; D gene ambiguous. The length of the CDR3 is 13 residues. V lost 1 base, J lost 2 bases, and 5 bases lay in between. Germline loops: CDR1 SEHNR, CDR2 FQNEAQ (reference sequence). CDR3 protein: CASSLEINYGYTF. CDR3 DNA: TGTGCCAGCAGCTTAGAGATCAACTATGGCTACACCTTC.